These T cell receptor beta chains were read from a single sample in a study of T-cell reconstitution after alpha-beta-depleted transplantation in children. MiXCR was run by TCRdb on the PCR reads, yielding one entry per CDR3 protein. The sample has more than 200,000 distinct CDR3 sequences, roughly 8.1% seen once. The sequenced sample was PBMCs, mostly from graft donor cells, obtained 360 days after TCRalphabeta/CD19-depleted stem cell transplant. The receptors come from a male patient aged 2 to 9 who had a stem cell transplant for acute myeloid leukemia, so the T cells may come from the graft donor. The CDR3 runs from the conserved cysteine through the conserved F or W. The order of the fields is V gene, CDR3 length, D gene, J gene, clone size, CDR3 protein. D genes are given only for firm matches. Clone size, where shown, is once, few, many, or a class for clones that have expanded.

v_gene: TRBV29-1
len: 13
d_gene: .
j_gene: TRBJ1-1
abundance: many
CDR3aa: CSVEGGGRAEAFF

v_gene: TRBV14
len: 17
d_gene: .
j_gene: TRBJ2-3
abundance: .
CDR3aa: CASSHTRGLADTDTQYF

v_gene: TRBV3-1
len: 17
d_gene: .
j_gene: TRBJ2-5
abundance: .
CDR3aa: CASSEDLGAALQETQYF

v_gene: TRBV20-1
len: 14
d_gene: .
j_gene: TRBJ1-4
abundance: many
CDR3aa: CSALYRAAREKLFF

v_gene: TRBV5-6
len: 16
d_gene: .
j_gene: TRBJ1-1
abundance: .
CDR3aa: CASSPRTPRVNTEAFF

v_gene: TRBV12-3/TRBV12-4
len: 13
d_gene: .
j_gene: TRBJ2-3
abundance: many
CDR3aa: CASRPTGTDTQYF

v_gene: TRBV12-3/TRBV12-4
len: 15
d_gene: .
j_gene: TRBJ1-5
abundance: .
CDR3aa: CASSLSGRGSQPQHF

v_gene: TRBV12-3/TRBV12-4
len: 13
d_gene: .
j_gene: TRBJ2-2
abundance: many
CDR3aa: CASSSFNTGELFF

v_gene: TRBV12-3/TRBV12-4
len: 13
d_gene: .
j_gene: TRBJ2-7
abundance: few
CDR3aa: CASSSTGSYEQYF

v_gene: TRBV12-3/TRBV12-4
len: 17
d_gene: .
j_gene: TRBJ1-5
abundance: many
CDR3aa: CASSLRGVAWELWPQHF

v_gene: TRBV24-1
len: 16
d_gene: TRBD2
j_gene: TRBJ2-1
abundance: few
CDR3aa: CATSDSASGSYNEQFF

v_gene: TRBV20-1
len: 14
d_gene: .
j_gene: TRBJ1-1
abundance: many
CDR3aa: CSALQGLPNTEAFF

v_gene: TRBV20-1
len: 14
d_gene: TRBD1
j_gene: TRBJ1-2
abundance: many
CDR3aa: CSARTQGAGYGYTF

v_gene: TRBV7-8
len: 14
d_gene: .
j_gene: TRBJ2-5
abundance: few
CDR3aa: CASSLDSGLFSQYF

v_gene: TRBV7-2
len: 15
d_gene: .
j_gene: TRBJ2-7
abundance: once
CDR3aa: CASSLVGHGGYEQYF

v_gene: TRBV20-1
len: 12
d_gene: TRBD1
j_gene: TRBJ2-7
abundance: many
CDR3aa: CSANRGHDEQYF

v_gene: TRBV4-3
len: 13
d_gene: .
j_gene: TRBJ2-3
abundance: many
CDR3aa: CASSVSTTDTQYF

v_gene: TRBV25-1
len: 15
d_gene: .
j_gene: TRBJ1-3
abundance: .
CDR3aa: CASSDPGVAGNTIYF

v_gene: TRBV11-2
len: 15
d_gene: .
j_gene: TRBJ2-1
abundance: .
CDR3aa: CASSFSVAFYNEQFF

v_gene: TRBV6-5
len: 13
d_gene: TRBD2
j_gene: TRBJ2-7
abundance: many
CDR3aa: CATQRGTSYEQYF

v_gene: TRBV5-1
len: 13
d_gene: TRBD1
j_gene: TRBJ2-5
abundance: .
CDR3aa: CASSLQGEETQYF

v_gene: TRBV5-1
len: 14
d_gene: .
j_gene: TRBJ2-7
abundance: .
CDR3aa: CASSSGHLSYEQYF

v_gene: TRBV5-1
len: 15
d_gene: TRBD2
j_gene: TRBJ2-5
abundance: few
CDR3aa: CASSLMLAGKETQYF

v_gene: TRBV7-9
len: 17
d_gene: .
j_gene: TRBJ2-3
abundance: .
CDR3aa: CASSPRQPLDSTDTQYF

v_gene: TRBV20-1
len: 13
d_gene: TRBD1
j_gene: TRBJ2-3
abundance: many
CDR3aa: CSATRDRVDTQYF

v_gene: TRBV15
len: 15
d_gene: TRBD2
j_gene: TRBJ2-4
abundance: many
CDR3aa: CATSIRYELAGRQYF

v_gene: TRBV7-3
len: 16
d_gene: .
j_gene: TRBJ2-2
abundance: .
CDR3aa: CASSLTLGHATGELFF

v_gene: TRBV12-3/TRBV12-4
len: 14
d_gene: TRBD1
j_gene: TRBJ2-1
abundance: .
CDR3aa: CASSTGTGYNEQFF

v_gene: TRBV5-1
len: 15
d_gene: .
j_gene: TRBJ2-1
abundance: .
CDR3aa: CASSLSFGGINEQFF

v_gene: TRBV12-3/TRBV12-4
len: 15
d_gene: .
j_gene: TRBJ1-5
abundance: .
CDR3aa: CASRQAPLGNQPQHF

v_gene: TRBV7-3
len: 16
d_gene: TRBD2
j_gene: TRBJ2-1
abundance: many
CDR3aa: CASSLNGGTTYNEQFF

v_gene: TRBV5-6
len: 15
d_gene: .
j_gene: TRBJ2-3
abundance: .
CDR3aa: CASSLGFDLTDTQYF

v_gene: TRBV18
len: 12
d_gene: .
j_gene: TRBJ2-6
abundance: few
CDR3aa: CASASGANVLTF

v_gene: TRBV4-1
len: 16
d_gene: TRBD2
j_gene: TRBJ2-3
abundance: few
CDR3aa: CASSTRLAERTDTQYF

v_gene: TRBV7-8
len: 14
d_gene: .
j_gene: TRBJ1-2
abundance: few
CDR3aa: CASSYGGFDYGYTF

v_gene: TRBV2
len: 14
d_gene: .
j_gene: TRBJ1-1
abundance: .
CDR3aa: CASSRDKWGTEAFF